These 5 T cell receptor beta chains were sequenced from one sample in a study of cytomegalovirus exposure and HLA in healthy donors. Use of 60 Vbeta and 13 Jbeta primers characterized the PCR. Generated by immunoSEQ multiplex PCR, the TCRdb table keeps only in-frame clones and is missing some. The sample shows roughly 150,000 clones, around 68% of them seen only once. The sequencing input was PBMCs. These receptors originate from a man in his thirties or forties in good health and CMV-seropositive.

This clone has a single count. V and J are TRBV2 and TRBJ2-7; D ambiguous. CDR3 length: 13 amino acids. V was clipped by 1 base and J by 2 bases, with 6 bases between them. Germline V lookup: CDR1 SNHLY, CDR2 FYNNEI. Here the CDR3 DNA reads TGTGCCAGCAGTGAAGAGGCGGCCTACGAGCAGTACTTC. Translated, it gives CASSEEAAYEQYF.

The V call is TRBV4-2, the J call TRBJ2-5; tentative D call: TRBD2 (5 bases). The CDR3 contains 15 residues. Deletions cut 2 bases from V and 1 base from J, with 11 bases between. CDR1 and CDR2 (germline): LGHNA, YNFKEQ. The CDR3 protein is CASSQKRGIQETQYF. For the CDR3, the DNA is TGTGCCAGCAGCCAAAAGAGAGGGATCCAAGAGACCCAGTACTTC.

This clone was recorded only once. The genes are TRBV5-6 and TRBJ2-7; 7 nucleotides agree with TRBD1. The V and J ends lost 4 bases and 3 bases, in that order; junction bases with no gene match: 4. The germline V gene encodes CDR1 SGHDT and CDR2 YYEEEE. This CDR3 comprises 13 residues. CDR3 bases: TGTGCCAGCAGCCCGGGACAGAACTACGAGCAGTACTTC. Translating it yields CASSPGQNYEQYF.

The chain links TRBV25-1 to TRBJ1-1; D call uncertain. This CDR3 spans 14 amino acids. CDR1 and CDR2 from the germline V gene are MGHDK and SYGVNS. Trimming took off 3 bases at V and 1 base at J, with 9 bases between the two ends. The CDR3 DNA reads TGTGCCAGCAGTGACTATGGTACGAACACTGAAGCTTTCTTT. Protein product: CASSDYGTNTEAFF.

The CDR3 region has the DNA TGTGCCAGCAGCCCCGGGGAGCATTCTTATTCACCCCTCCACTTT. Encoded protein: CASSPGEHSYSPLHF. V gene TRBV14 combines with J gene TRBJ1-6, with D unclear. The CDR3 loop spans 15 amino acids. Between the trimmed V and J ends, which lost 4 bases and 8 bases, there was a span of 15 bases. CDR1 is SGHDN, CDR2 FVKESK, per germline. The entire variable domain, with the rest obtained from reference TRBV14 and TRBJ1-6, is as follows: EAGVTQFPSHSVIEKGQTVTLRCDPISGHDNLYWYRRVMGKEIKFLLHFVKESKQDESGMPNNRFLAERTGGTYSTLKVQPAELEDSGVYFCASSPGEHSYSPLHFGNGTRLTVT.